This T cell receptor (beta chain) was captured in a study of post-analysis software for immune sequencing data. Study summary: Progressive-relapsing, secondary progressive and relapsing-remitting multiple sclerosis were among the disease courses included.

cDNA libraries of TCR beta carried unique molecular identifiers. Hundreds of thousands of cDNA molecules came from around 1 to 9.1 million T cells. TCRdb fed the PCR reads into MiXCR, producing one record per CDR3 protein. The sample contains hundreds of thousands of distinct CDR3 sequences, roughly 50% of which appear only once. General study results and limits: The normalized Chao1 diversity of multiple sclerosis patients was significantly lower than that of controls. By F measure, strong co-clustering occurred among samples prepared in the same batch. Patients used about 5 TRBV segments, including TRBV5-6, TRBV5-1 and TRBV20-1, more often than controls.

The V gene's germline CDR1 is DFQATT and CDR2 SNEGSKA (reference sequence). The CDR3 runs to 16 residues. With V trimmed by 2 bases and J by 4 bases, 7 bases remained unmatched. About this clonotype itself: The antigen is undetermined.

The chain carries TRBV20-1 and TRBJ2-1; 11 bases align to TRBD2. The TCR was taken from a girl between 5 and 17 years old with multiple sclerosis. Specimen: blood. The CDR3 is CSARRLAGGDYNEQFF. The DNA of the CDR3 is TGCAGTGCTAGACGGCTAGCGGGAGGAGATTACAATGAGCAGTTCTTC.